A single sample is the source of the 32 T cell receptor beta chains below, sequenced in a study of cytomegalovirus exposure and HLA in healthy donors. Produced via immunoSEQ multiplex PCR; TCRdb's table is partial and in-frame only. The sample has 90,000 to 130,000 clones, roughly 88% seen once; the top ten hold approximately 2.9%. The sequenced material came from PBMCs. The receptors were sampled from a woman in her late teens or twenties in good health and CMV-seronegative.

This clone was observed a single time. The chain couples TRBV19 to TRBJ2-1; 12 bases line up with TRBD2. Germline V CDR1 and CDR2: LNHDA, SQIVND (reference sequence). This CDR3 is 15 amino acids long. Losses at the gene ends were 4 bases for V and 6 bases for J; bases not matched to a gene: 4. CDR3 coding DNA: TGTGCCAGTAGTACCCTAGCGGGGGGGTTCAATGAGCAGTTCTTC. This codes for CASSTLAGGFNEQFF. The full variable domain, completed using reference TRBV19 and TRBJ2-1, is DGGITQSPKYLFRKEGQNVTLSCEQNLNHDAMYWYRQDPGQGLRLIYYSQIVNDFQKGDIAEGYSVSREKKESFPLTVTSAQKNPTAFYLCASSTLAGGFNEQFFGPGTRLTVL.

The chain links TRBV11-2 to TRBJ2-1, with D perhaps TRBD1 (6 bases). CDR3 size: 14 residues. CDR1 is SGHAT, CDR2 FQNNGV, per germline. Trimming removed 4 bases from V and 4 bases from J, with 11 bases in between. CDR3 bases: TGTGCCAGCAGCTCCCGAGGGGGTTACAATGAGCAGTTCTTC. Translation gives CASSSRGGYNEQFF.

The rearrangement links TRBV27 to TRBJ1-6; the D is unclear. V lost 3 bases, J lost 4 bases, and 7 bases lay in between. The CDR3 covers 14 residues. Germline V lookup: CDR1 MNHEY, CDR2 SMNVEV (reference sequence). CDR3 DNA sequence: TGTGCCAGCAGTTTGAGCGCATATAATTCACCCCTCCACTTT. This sequence encodes CASSLSAYNSPLHF.

This chain joins TRBV5-1 and TRBJ2-2; TRBD2 is a possible D gene (5 bases). Germline CDR1 and CDR2: SGHRS and YFSETQ. Trimming pared 2 bases from V and 7 bases from J, leaving 9 bases between. The CDR3 runs to 13 residues. In DNA, the CDR3 is TGCGCCAGCAGCTTTCTAGCAGGCGGGGAGCTGTTTTTT. Protein product: CASSFLAGGELFF.

J is TRBJ2-7 and V is TRBV4-1; TRBD1 agrees at 7 bases. Trimming cost V 4 bases and J 1 base; bases outside gene matches: 4. Germline V lookup: CDR1 MGHRA, CDR2 YSYEKL. CDR3 length: 14 residues. CDR3 sequence: CASSLRTGSYEQYF. The CDR3 DNA reads TGCGCCAGCAGCCTCCGGACAGGATCCTACGAGCAGTACTTC.

V and J are TRBV7-9 and TRBJ1-2, with TRBD1 matching over 9 bases. This CDR3 has 16 amino acids. The V gene's germline CDR1 is SEHNR and CDR2 FQNEAQ (reference sequence). Unmatched junction bases numbered 11, after V lost 1 base and J lost 8 bases. CDR3 sequence (DNA): TGTGCCAGCAGCTTAGGATCAGCGGGACAGGGATACGGCTACACCTTC. Protein product: CASSLGSAGQGYGYTF.

The chain couples TRBV27 to TRBJ2-3; tentative D call: TRBD2 (6 bases). Trimming shortened V by 1 base and J by 0 bases, and 14 bases separated the two germline ends. The V gene's germline CDR1 is MNHEY and CDR2 SMNVEV (reference sequence). The CDR3 contains 17 residues. The CDR3 sequence: CASSLYGGGASTDTQYF. The CDR3 region has the DNA TGTGCCAGCAGTTTATATGGAGGCGGGGCGAGCACAGATACGCAGTATTTT.

This clone was recorded only once. This chain joins TRBV5-1 and TRBJ1-1; D possibly corresponds to TRBD1 (5 bases). Germline V gene data show CDR1 as SGHRS and CDR2 as YFSETQ. The CDR3 contains 13 residues. Trimming removed 2 bases from V and 1 base from J, with 6 bases in between. The CDR3 reads CASSFTGNTEAFF. The CDR3 DNA is TGCGCCAGCAGCTTCACAGGGAACACTGAAGCTTTCTTT. Full variable domain (rest looked up from reference TRBV5-1 and TRBJ1-1): KAGVTQTPRYLIKTRGQQVTLSCSPISGHRSVSWYQQTPGQGLQFLFEYFSETQRNKGNFPGRFSGRQFSNSRSEMNVSTLELGDSALYLCASSFTGNTEAFFGQGTRLTVV.

The V gene is TRBV5-1, the J gene TRBJ1-5, with D unclear. Trimming left V 0 bases short and J 8 bases short, with 9 bases between. Germline-derived CDR1 and CDR2 are SGHRS and YFSETQ. CDR3 size: 13 residues. CDR3 nucleotide sequence: TGCGCCAGCAGCTTGGAAAGACACGAGCCCCAGCATTTT. Amino acid sequence: CASSLERHEPQHF. The whole variable domain, remainder taken from reference TRBV5-1 and TRBJ1-5, is KAGVTQTPRYLIKTRGQQVTLSCSPISGHRSVSWYQQTPGQGLQFLFEYFSETQRNKGNFPGRFSGRQFSNSRSEMNVSTLELGDSALYLCASSLERHEPQHFGDGTRLSIL.

The chain is built from TRBV7-6 and TRBJ2-2; D may be TRBD2 (6 bases). The CDR3 runs to 16 residues. Germline lookup yields CDR1 SGHVS and CDR2 FNYEAQ. V was shortened by 5 bases and J by 5 bases, with 18 bases between the two germline ends. CDR3 sequence (DNA): TGTGCCAGCAGCCATCCCGGGCCGGCGGGGACCGGGGAGCTGTTTTTT. Encoded protein: CASSHPGPAGTGELFF.

CDR3 region: CASSYSTGNGYTF. The CDR3 bases are TGTGCCAGCAGTTACTCGACAGGGAACGGCTACACCTTC. V and J are TRBV6-5 and TRBJ1-2; TRBD1 matches at 7 bases. V lost 0 bases and J lost 8; bases outside the gene matches: 3. The CDR3 extends over 13 amino acids. Germline CDR1 is MNHEY and CDR2 is SVGAGI.

The chain links TRBV6-1 to TRBJ2-1; D ambiguous. The CDR3 consists of 10 residues. In germline, CDR1 is MNHNS, CDR2 SASEGT. The CDR3 DNA follows: TGTGCGGTAGATAGCAGTGAGCAGTTCTTC. Protein: CAVDSSEQFF.

V is TRBV28 and J is TRBJ1-6, with D tentatively TRBD1 (6 bases). The CDR3 covers 15 residues. Germline V gene sequence: CDR1 MDHEN, CDR2 SYDVKM. The V gene lost 2 bases and the J gene lost 5 bases, with 10 bases spanning the gap. The CDR3 sequence: CASSLRTVNNSPLHF. The CDR3 DNA reads as TGTGCCAGCAGTTTACGGACAGTGAATAATTCACCCCTCCACTTT.

V gene TRBV9 combines with J gene TRBJ2-1; 7 nucleotides agree with TRBD1. Germline V gene lookup returns CDR1 SGDLS and CDR2 YYNGEE. Trimming cost V 0 bases and J 8 bases; bases outside gene matches: 8. This CDR3 spans 15 amino acids. CDR3 amino acids: CASSVGGTVRDEQFF. The CDR3 DNA reads as TGTGCCAGCAGCGTAGGGGGGACAGTCCGGGATGAGCAGTTCTTC.

The rearrangement links TRBV27 to TRBJ2-6; maybe TRBD2 (6 bases). The V gene's germline CDR1 is MNHEY and CDR2 SMNVEV (reference sequence). CDR3 length equals 19 residues. Trimming cost V 5 bases and J 1 base, with 21 bases left between them. CDR3 loop: CASSPLSVGGSSGANVLTF. The CDR3 bases are TGTGCCAGCAGTCCTCTATCGGTTGGGGGGTCGTCTGGGGCCAACGTCCTGACTTTC.

A single count supports this clone. This chain joins TRBV6-6 and TRBJ2-7; the match to TRBD2 covers 8 bases. Germline values: CDR1 MNHNY, CDR2 SVGAGI (reference sequence). The junction had 6 bases not matched to a gene; V was cut back by 5 bases and J by 0 bases. The CDR3 extends over 15 amino acids. The CDR3, as DNA: TGTGCCAGCAGTCCCGACGGGGGGGCCTCCTACGAGCAGTACTTC. This gives the protein CASSPDGGASYEQYF.

The chain joins TRBV7-2 to TRBJ1-1; 7 bases match TRBD1. V trimming: 3 bases; J trimming: 4 bases; junction bases outside the gene matches: 2. Germline V lookup: CDR1 SGHTA, CDR2 FQGNSA. This CDR3 region has 13 residues. The CDR3 DNA sequence: TGTGCCAGCAGCTTCGGGACAGTCACTGAAGCTTTCTTT. Translation: CASSFGTVTEAFF.

The CDR3 spells CASSGGRDTTNTEAFF. The CDR3, as DNA: TGCGCCAGCAGTGGGGGTCGGGACACTACTAACACTGAAGCTTTCTTT. The J gene is TRBJ1-1, the V gene TRBV5-1, with a possible D match to TRBD1 (6 bases). The germline V gene has CDR1 SGHRS and CDR2 YFSETQ. The CDR3 covers 16 residues. V lost 5 bases to trimming and J lost 2 bases, with 19 bases between them.

The V call is TRBV27, the J call TRBJ2-1; D not resolved. V was pared by 3 bases and J by 7 bases, with 4 bases between. The CDR3 is 11 residues long. CDR1 MNHEY and CDR2 SMNVEV come from the germline V gene (reference sequence). The CDR3 here is CASSFLNEQFF. CDR3 in DNA: TGTGCCAGCAGTTTCCTGAATGAGCAGTTCTTC.

The genes are TRBV29-1 and TRBJ2-2, with D tentatively TRBD1 (7 bases). Germline assignment: CDR1 SQVTM and CDR2 ANQGSEA. The CDR3 contains 14 residues. The V and J ends lost 4 bases and 6 bases respectively, with 15 bases between them. This chain's CDR3 is CSVAAGGYSGELFF. The CDR3 DNA reads TGCAGCGTTGCAGCAGGGGGGTATTCCGGGGAGCTGTTTTTT.

The chain couples TRBV5-6 to TRBJ1-6, with D possibly TRBD1 on 5 matching bases. Per germline, CDR1 SGHDT and CDR2 YYEEEE. Trimming cost V 3 bases and J 6 bases, with 25 bases left between them. The CDR3 is made up of 19 amino acids. CDR3 DNA: TGTGCCAGCAGCTCCTGGGGGGGTCCGGGGGGTATCGGTAATTCACCCCTCCACTTT. Amino acid sequence: CASSSWGGPGGIGNSPLHF.

The chain combines TRBV15 with TRBJ1-3, with no clear D. Germline CDR1 is LNHNV and CDR2 is YYDKDF (reference sequence). CDR3 length: 16 amino acids. V was shortened by 0 bases and J by 0 bases, with 9 bases between the two germline ends. CDR3 DNA: TGTGCCACCAGCAGAGACGTTAGCATCTCTGGAAACACCATATATTTT. This translates into CATSRDVSISGNTIYF.

The genes are TRBV12-1 and TRBJ2-7; TRBD2, the D gene given by the table, was not confirmed from the DNA. TRBV12-1 is assigned pseudogene status. The CDR3 contains 15 residues. The CDR3 coding sequence is TGTGCCAGCAGCTTGGGAGCCTCGAGCTCCTACGAGCAGTACTTC. This codes for CASSLGASSSYEQYF.

This clone has only a few counts. The chain carries TRBV7-3 and TRBJ2-2, with D unresolved. The CDR3 is 12 amino acids. V dropped 5 bases and J dropped 2 bases, with 3 bases sitting between them. CDR1 is SGHTA, CDR2 FQGTGA, per germline. The CDR3 DNA reads TGTGCCAGCAGCCCTAACACCGGGGAGCTGTTTTTT. Translating it yields CASSPNTGELFF.

The V call is TRBV4-1, the J call TRBJ2-2; 8 bases align to TRBD1. V gave up 4 bases and J gave up 6 bases; unmatched junction bases: 7. Per germline, CDR1 MGHRA and CDR2 YSYEKL. The CDR3 is made up of 15 amino acids. CDR3 DNA sequence: TGCGCCAGCAGCCCCGGGACAGGACTTGCCGGGGAGCTGTTTTTT. Amino acids: CASSPGTGLAGELFF.

The chain combines TRBV19 with TRBJ1-1; D is possibly TRBD1 (5 bases). The ends were cut back, 8 bases at V and 8 bases at J, with 12 bases in the middle. Germline values: CDR1 LNHDA, CDR2 SQIVND (reference sequence). This CDR3 spans 11 amino acids. In nucleotides, the CDR3 is TGTGCCAGTTTCGAAGGGGTAGAAGCTTTCTTT. Translated, it gives CASFEGVEAFF. Supplemented by reference TRBV19 and TRBJ1-1, the full variable domain reads DGGITQSPKYLFRKEGQNVTLSCEQNLNHDAMYWYRQDPGQGLRLIYYSQIVNDFQKGDIAEGYSVSREKKESFPLTVTSAQKNPTAFYLCASFEGVEAFFGQGTRLTVV.

The chain has TRBV6-1 and TRBJ2-3; 12 bases align to TRBD2. Unmatched junction bases numbered 4, after V lost 1 base and J lost 2 bases. There are 17 residues in the CDR3. The germline CDR1 and CDR2 sequences are MNHNS and SASEGT. CDR3 in amino acids: CASSEVRTSGDTDTQYF. The CDR3 DNA reads TGTGCCAGCAGTGAAGTCCGGACTAGCGGGGACACAGATACGCAGTATTTT.

This clone has only a few counts. The gene calls are TRBV2 and TRBJ1-1; 12 bases are a match to TRBD1. The length of the CDR3 is 16 residues. Germline assignment: CDR1 SNHLY and CDR2 FYNNEI. V dropped 8 bases and J dropped 1; count of bases not matched to a gene: 8. CDR3 DNA: TGTGCCAGCCGGGGACAGGGGGCACTTTGGAACACTGAAGCTTTCTTT. It specifies CASRGQGALWNTEAFF.

The chain recombines TRBV6-5 with TRBJ1-6, with TRBD1 identical over 7 bases. With V trimmed by 5 bases and J by 7 bases, 5 bases remained unmatched. The germline V gene encodes CDR1 MNHEY and CDR2 SVGAGI. The CDR3 has 14 residues. CDR3 sequence: CASSPGQRNSPLHF. The CDR3 nucleotides are TGTGCCAGCAGTCCGGGACAGAGAAATTCACCCCTCCACTTT.

J is TRBJ1-5 and V is TRBV7-9, with D uncertain. The CDR3 length is 11 residues. V was pared by 11 bases and J by 5 bases, with 10 bases between. Germline values: CDR1 SEHNR, CDR2 FQNEAQ (reference sequence). CDR3 in amino acids: CAPERHQPQHF. CDR3 nucleotide sequence: TGTGCCCCAGAACGTCATCAGCCCCAGCATTTT.

The chain joins TRBV5-4 to TRBJ1-1, with TRBD1 matching over 7 bases. Germline trimming cut 2 bases from V and 2 bases from J; bases unmatched to any gene: 3. The CDR3 totals 14 residues. Germline lookup yields CDR1 SGHNT and CDR2 YYREEE (reference sequence). The DNA for the CDR3 is TGTGCCAGCAGCTTTCGACAGGGTAACACTGAAGCTTTCTTT. Amino acids: CASSFRQGNTEAFF.

The chain is built from TRBV6-5 and TRBJ1-1, with a tentative D call TRBD1 (5 bases). V was pared by 5 bases and J by 0 bases, with 10 bases between. The CDR3 sequence is 14 residues long. Germline V CDR1 and CDR2: MNHEY, SVGAGI. CDR3 sequence: CASSPTAMNTEAFF. CDR3 sequence (DNA): TGTGCCAGCAGTCCGACAGCAATGAACACTGAAGCTTTCTTT.